A selection of T cell receptor beta chains follows, all from one sample in a study of CD8+ T cells in alopecia areata. The data were produced by immunoSEQ multiplex PCR, yet TCRdb's version contains in-frame clones alone and is incomplete. This sample has 60,000 to 65,000 clones, with around 47% found just once. The sequenced sample was NKG2D-low CD8+ T cells sorted from blood. These receptors were taken from a human donor with alopecia areata. The conserved cysteine and the conserved F or W are not part of the CDR3 here. A D gene is named only where the DNA matches it firmly.

j_gene	d_gene	v_gene	CDR3aa
TRBJ1-5	TRBD1	TRBV19	ASRPGQGALNQPQH
TRBJ2-2	.	TRBV9	ASSPRSGSTGELF
TRBJ2-7	.	TRBV4-1	ASSLNTAYEQY
TRBJ2-7	.	TRBV5-6	ASSFRAGVISEQY
TRBJ1-1	TRBD1	TRBV25-1	ASVDAYRDRVGQRAF
TRBJ1-1	.	TRBV29-1	SVQGVRGAQSGTEAF
TRBJ2-1	.	TRBV29-1	SVEEVSAGEVYNEQF
TRBJ1-2	TRBD1	TRBV5-6	ASSHGQGSYGYT
TRBJ1-1	.	TRBV7-9	ASSDTGTPWNTEAF
TRBJ2-7	TRBD2	TRBV19	ASGPSGGISEQY
TRBJ1-1	.	TRBV27	ASSLGETNTEAF
TRBJ2-2	.	TRBV7-9	ASSLGIELF
TRBJ2-7	TRBD2	TRBV29-1	SVEEGAGTSGSYEQY
TRBJ1-1	TRBD1	TRBV5-6	ASRVPGQAIEAF
TRBJ1-2	TRBD1	TRBV27	ASSRDRENYGYT
TRBJ2-3	.	TRBV5-1	ASSLSGGTDTQY
TRBJ2-7	.	TRBV30	AWSEVYEQY
TRBJ2-1	TRBD2	TRBV4-3	ASSQALLRASGGNEQF
TRBJ2-7	TRBD1	TRBV5-1	ASSWDRGREQY
TRBJ2-5	.	TRBV9	ASSTRTTYQETQY
TRBJ2-5	.	TRBV9	ASSVAGETQY
TRBJ1-1	.	TRBV2	ASSKQGGTEAF
TRBJ2-7	TRBD1	TRBV7-9	ASSPTGSEQY
TRBJ2-7	TRBD1	TRBV28	ASSFGTGTYEQY
TRBJ2-7	.	TRBV27	ASSLGAGSYEQY
TRBJ2-7	TRBD1	TRBV6-5	ASSYGQGIGEQY
TRBJ2-7	.	TRBV5-4	ASSLGPDEGSEQY
TRBJ1-1	.	TRBV25-1	ASRSGRAF
TRBJ1-1	.	TRBV7-6	ASSSSGANTEAF
TRBJ2-7	.	TRBV7-9	ASSSGTPSEQY
TRBJ2-7	TRBD1	TRBV27	ASGSGTGVYEQY
TRBJ2-7	TRBD2	TRBV7-8	ASSAVLAGGPYEQY
TRBJ2-2	.	TRBV15	ATSRGSGAGELF
TRBJ2-3	.	TRBV6-5	ASSPPRTATDTQY
TRBJ2-2	TRBD2	TRBV29-1	SVYEREGRGELF
TRBJ2-2	.	TRBV27	ASSERYRNTGELF
TRBJ2-7	TRBD2	TRBV6-6	ASSYSSGSSYEQY
TRBJ2-7	TRBD1	TRBV7-2	ASSSGDRGPYEQY
TRBJ2-4	.	TRBV9	ASSVDAGSVKNIQY
TRBJ2-2	TRBD2	TRBV7-9	ASSLGLPDTGELF
TRBJ2-5	.	TRBV29-1	SVEPGRGEAGETQY
TRBJ1-1	.	TRBV7-7	ASSLGRMNTEAF
TRBJ2-6	TRBD2	TRBV28	ASSFLAAGTTPGANVLT
TRBJ2-1	TRBD2	TRBV10-3	AISESTSGRPRGQF
TRBJ2-3	.	TRBV11-2	ASSLILGPDTQY
TRBJ2-7	TRBD2	TRBV29-1	SVEEESGRAYEQY
TRBJ2-7	.	TRBV7-9	ASSLGILGEQY